The 27 T cell receptor beta chains presented below share a single source sample, sequenced in a study of T cell clones after liver transplantation. Assay used: immunoSEQ multiplex PCR; TCRdb lists only in-frame clones, some missing. The sample holds under 85,000 clones, over 70% seen once. This sample comprised CD4+ T cells from blood, obtained 12 months after liver transplant. These receptors originate from a human patient who received a liver transplant. Some T cells may be provided by the graft donor.

The chain employs TRBV5-1 and TRBJ1-2; D is possibly TRBD1 (5 bases). The CDR3 is 13 residues long. CDR1 is SGHRS, CDR2 YFSETQ, per germline. V dropped 0 bases and J dropped 2 bases, with 5 bases sitting between them. The CDR3 sequence: CASSLEGNYGYTF. In DNA form, the CDR3 reads TGCGCCAGCAGCTTGGAGGGGAACTATGGCTACACCTTC.

The chain couples TRBV27 to TRBJ1-3; 8 nucleotides line up with TRBD1. Germline CDR1 and CDR2: MNHEY and SMNVEV (reference sequence). The CDR3 has 16 amino acids. V shed 5 bases, J shed 0 bases, and the junction held 6 bases outside the gene matches. This CDR3 reads CASSRSTGGSGNTIYF. CDR3 nucleotides: TGTGCCAGCAGTAGATCTACAGGGGGCTCTGGAAACACCATATATTTT.

The V call is TRBV5-4, the J call TRBJ2-2; D gene unclear. Germline CDR1 and CDR2: SGHNT and YYREEE (reference sequence). Trimming stripped 5 bases from V and 0 bases from J, with 11 bases between. The CDR3 totals 15 residues. In nucleotides, the CDR3 is TGTGCCAGCAGTTCTGAAATCGCGAACACCGGGGAGCTGTTTTTT. The encoded protein is CASSSEIANTGELFF.

The chain combines TRBV20-1 with TRBJ1-2; unclear D gene. Germline V CDR1 and CDR2: DFQATT, SNEGSKA (reference sequence). The CDR3 is made up of 9 amino acids. Trimming pared 5 bases from V and 5 bases from J, leaving 3 bases between. CDR3 coding DNA: TGCAGTGCTGGGTATGGCTACACCTTC. Its translation: CSAGYGYTF.

This sequence joins TRBV11-2 and TRBJ1-2, with unresolved D. The germline V gene has CDR1 SGHAT and CDR2 FQNNGV. Trimming pared 0 bases from V and 5 bases from J, leaving 4 bases between. This CDR3 is 12 amino acids long. The CDR3 sequence is CASSLEGYGYTF. Here the CDR3 DNA reads TGTGCCAGCAGCTTAGAAGGATATGGCTACACCTTC.

The rearrangement links TRBV10-3 to TRBJ1-1; TRBD1 agrees at 12 bases. Germline V CDR1 and CDR2: ENHRY, SYGVKD. The CDR3 is made up of 15 amino acids. The J segment lost 4 bases and the V segment lost 7 bases, leaving 7 bases of the junction unmatched. This CDR3 is CAITPGTGGFTEAFF. CDR3 DNA sequence: TGTGCCATCACCCCCGGGACAGGGGGCTTCACTGAAGCTTTCTTT.

V and J are TRBV5-1 and TRBJ1-3; D may be TRBD1 (5 bases). Germline loops: CDR1 SGHRS, CDR2 YFSETQ. With 0 bases removed from V and 0 bases from J, the gap between germline ends came to 10 bases. There are 16 residues in the CDR3. The CDR3 protein is CASSLEGTGSGNTIYF. Written as DNA, the CDR3 is TGCGCCAGCAGCTTGGAGGGGACGGGCTCTGGAAACACCATATATTTT.

The chain is built from TRBV28 and TRBJ1-2, with D maybe TRBD1 (5 bases). Germline CDR1 reads MDHEN; CDR2 reads SYDVKM. V lost 5 bases and J 7 bases, leaving 17 bases between the germline ends. This CDR3 is 14 amino acids long. CDR3 sequence: CASSPGTMVGGYTF. CDR3 in DNA: TGTGCCAGCAGTCCCGGGACGATGGTCGGTGGCTACACCTTC.

This clone came up once. The chain uses TRBV28 and TRBJ2-2; D perhaps matches TRBD2 (7 bases). The germline V gene has CDR1 MDHEN and CDR2 SYDVKM. V gave up 6 bases and J gave up 9 bases, with 11 bases separating them. The CDR3 runs 12 residues. In DNA, the CDR3 is TGTGCCAGCAGGGGAGGGGGATGGGAGCTGTTTTTT. Translation: CASRGGGWELFF.

The rearrangement links TRBV10-1 to TRBJ1-1; D remains unclear. The CDR3 runs 12 residues. Germline assignment: CDR1 WNHNN and CDR2 SYGVQD (reference sequence). V lost 2 bases, J lost 5 bases, and 6 bases lay in between. The DNA of the CDR3 is TGCGCCAGCAGTGAGACGGGGACTGAAGCTTTCTTT. It encodes CASSETGTEAFF.

The V call is TRBV25-1, the J call TRBJ1-3; D is undetermined. Trimming removed 8 bases from V and 0 bases from J, with 5 bases in between. Germline lookup yields CDR1 MGHDK and CDR2 SYGVNS. The CDR3 runs to 12 residues. The DNA of the CDR3 is TGTGCCAGCTGCAGCTCTGGAAACACCATATATTTT. This sequence encodes CASCSSGNTIYF.

The V and J genes are TRBV9 and TRBJ2-4; D uncertain. The CDR3 loop spans 15 amino acids. Trimming stripped 1 base from V and 7 bases from J, with 15 bases between. The germline gives CDR1 SGDLS, CDR2 YYNGEE. The CDR3 coding sequence is TGTGCCAGCAGCGTAAATAACGGCCCGTGGAACATTCAGTACTTC. Its translation is CASSVNNGPWNIQYF.

This clone was detected a few times. The J gene is TRBJ2-1, the V gene TRBV10-2; 14 positions match TRBD2. This CDR3 contains 15 residues. Unmatched junction bases numbered 7, after V lost 6 bases and J lost 9 bases. Germline assignment: CDR1 WSHSY and CDR2 SAAADI. As DNA, the CDR3 is TGCGCCAGCAGGACCGGGACTAGCGGGAGCACTGAGCAGTTCTTC. This gives the protein CASRTGTSGSTEQFF.

The chain carries TRBV6-1 and TRBJ1-3; D is undetermined. V shed 6 bases and J shed 0 bases, with 12 bases lying between them. The CDR3 covers 15 residues. Germline V gives CDR1 MNHNS, CDR2 SASEGT. The CDR3 nucleotides read TGTGCCAGCAGCAAAACCGGAGACTCTGGAAACACCATATATTTT. Translation: CASSKTGDSGNTIYF.

The chain employs TRBV7-2 and TRBJ1-3, with 10 bases aligning to TRBD1. Trimming at V came to 4 bases and at J to 2 bases, leaving 5 bases not matched to a gene. The V gene's germline CDR1 is SGHTA and CDR2 FQGNSA. The CDR3 has 16 amino acids. The CDR3 DNA is TGTGCCAGCAGCTCTAGGACAGGGGGTCCTGGAAACACCATATATTTT. This sequence encodes CASSSRTGGPGNTIYF.

The chain is built from TRBV19 and TRBJ2-2, with 7 positions matching TRBD2. The CDR3 runs 16 residues. The J segment lost 1 base and the V segment lost 2 bases, leaving 4 bases of the junction unmatched. Germline V gives CDR1 LNHDA, CDR2 SQIVND (reference sequence). CDR3 sequence reads: CASSIWREKNTGELFF. CDR3 nucleotides: TGTGCCAGTAGTATATGGCGGGAGAAGAACACCGGGGAGCTGTTTTTT.

The rearrangement joins TRBV6-4 to TRBJ1-1; D is uncertain. The CDR3 totals 14 residues. The V end was cut by 5 bases, the J end by 3 bases, with 13 bases between. Germline CDR1 reads MRHNA; CDR2 reads SNTAGT. The DNA for the CDR3 is TGTGCCAGCAGTCAAGTCTATGGCGACACTGAAGCTTTCTTT. It yields the protein CASSQVYGDTEAFF.

V and J are TRBV5-1 and TRBJ2-1, with D perhaps TRBD1 or TRBD2 (5 bases each). CDR3 length: 15 residues. Trimming cost V 4 bases and J 2 bases, with 13 bases left between them. Per the germline V gene, CDR1 is SGHRS and CDR2 is YFSETQ. CDR3 residues: CASSLGTPAYNEQFF. The CDR3 nucleotides read TGCGCCAGCAGCCTAGGGACCCCTGCCTACAATGAGCAGTTCTTC. Complete variable domain (other parts from reference TRBV5-1 and TRBJ2-1): KAGVTQTPRYLIKTRGQQVTLSCSPISGHRSVSWYQQTPGQGLQFLFEYFSETQRNKGNFPGRFSGRQFSNSRSEMNVSTLELGDSALYLCASSLGTPAYNEQFFGPGTRLTVL.

The count of this clone is one. The chain joins TRBV11-2 to TRBJ2-5; possible D gene TRBD1, 6 bases. Germline V gives CDR1 SGHAT, CDR2 FQNNGV. V lost 5 bases and J 1 base, leaving 23 bases between the germline ends. CDR3 length equals 18 residues. The CDR3 protein is CASSLAPPQGTVQETQYF. Written as DNA, the CDR3 is TGTGCCAGCAGCCTGGCCCCTCCCCAGGGGACCGTCCAAGAGACCCAGTACTTC.

The rearrangement uses TRBV25-1 and TRBJ2-1; D is unresolved. The CDR3 contains 16 residues. Trimming left V 5 bases short and J 6 bases short, with 20 bases between. Germline CDR1 reads MGHDK; CDR2 reads SYGVNS. CDR3 residues: CASSPQVGPYVNEQFF. CDR3 coding DNA: TGTGCCAGCAGTCCCCAGGTAGGGCCGTACGTCAATGAGCAGTTCTTC.

The chain links TRBV5-1 to TRBJ2-1; TRBD1 matches at 11 bases. CDR3 length: 14 amino acids. Germline CDR1 is SGHRS and CDR2 is YFSETQ. V lost 4 bases and J lost 9; bases outside the gene matches: 6. The CDR3 DNA reads TGCGCCAGCAGCACGGGACAGGGGGTAGGTGAGCAGTTCTTC. This encodes CASSTGQGVGEQFF.

Turning to this clone: The junction shows a germline mismatch at one end, possibly a read error. The chain has TRBV5-1 and TRBJ2-2; perhaps D is TRBD1 or TRBD2 (5 bases each). There are 14 residues in the CDR3. The germline gives CDR1 SGHRS, CDR2 YFSETQ. The CDR3 is CASSSRESKRGLFF. The DNA for the CDR3 is TGTGCCAGCAGCTCCCGGGAATCCAAAAGGGGGCTGTTTTTT.

This sequence joins TRBV2 and TRBJ1-5; 8 bases align to TRBD1. J lost 3 bases, V lost 4 bases, and 8 bases had no gene match. This CDR3 region has 16 residues. CDR1 and CDR2 from the germline V gene are SNHLY and FYNNEI. The CDR3 sequence is CASSAGQGLDNQPQHF. CDR3 DNA sequence: TGTGCCAGCAGTGCTGGACAGGGTTTGGACAATCAGCCCCAGCATTTT. Using reference TRBV2 and TRBJ1-5 for the parts outside the CDR3, the full variable domain is EPEVTQTPSHQVTQMGQEVILRCVPISNHLYFYWYRQILGQKVEFLVSFYNNEISEKSEIFDDQFSVERPDGSNFTLKIRSTKLEDSAMYFCASSAGQGLDNQPQHFGDGTRLSIL.

This chain uses TRBV6-5 with TRBJ1-1; D uncertain. The CDR3 has 11 amino acids. V lost 8 bases and J lost 4, with 8 bases in between. The germline V gene encodes CDR1 MNHEY and CDR2 SVGAGI. CDR3 nucleotides: TGTGCCAGCGGTTTGGCCACTGAAGCTTTCTTT. This gives the protein CASGLATEAFF.

Only a few counts were recorded for this clone. The chain is built from TRBV19 and TRBJ1-1, with 7 bases fitting TRBD1. Germline lookup yields CDR1 LNHDA and CDR2 SQIVND (reference sequence). V lost 6 bases and J lost 3; bases outside the gene matches: 10. The CDR3 spans 15 residues. CDR3 in amino acids: CASRTYRGRDTEAFF. The CDR3 region has the DNA TGTGCCAGTAGGACCTACAGGGGTAGGGACACTGAAGCTTTCTTT.

The chain joins TRBV5-5 to TRBJ2-7; 8 bases align to TRBD1. Germline V gene sequence: CDR1 SGHKS, CDR2 YYEKEE (reference sequence). The CDR3 runs to 13 residues. V dropped 3 bases and J dropped 6; count of bases not matched to a gene: 5. CDR3 bases: TGTGCCAGCAGCTCTAGAGACAGGGGCGAGCAGTACTTC. This sequence encodes CASSSRDRGEQYF.

The V gene is TRBV7-6, the J gene TRBJ1-2; D might be TRBD1 (6 bases). The germline V gene encodes CDR1 SGHVS and CDR2 FNYEAQ. With 5 bases removed from V and 1 base from J, the gap between germline ends came to 11 bases. The CDR3 runs to 14 residues. In DNA form, the CDR3 reads TGTGCCAGCAGCGAAGGACAGTTTAACTATGGCTACACCTTC. Translated: CASSEGQFNYGYTF.